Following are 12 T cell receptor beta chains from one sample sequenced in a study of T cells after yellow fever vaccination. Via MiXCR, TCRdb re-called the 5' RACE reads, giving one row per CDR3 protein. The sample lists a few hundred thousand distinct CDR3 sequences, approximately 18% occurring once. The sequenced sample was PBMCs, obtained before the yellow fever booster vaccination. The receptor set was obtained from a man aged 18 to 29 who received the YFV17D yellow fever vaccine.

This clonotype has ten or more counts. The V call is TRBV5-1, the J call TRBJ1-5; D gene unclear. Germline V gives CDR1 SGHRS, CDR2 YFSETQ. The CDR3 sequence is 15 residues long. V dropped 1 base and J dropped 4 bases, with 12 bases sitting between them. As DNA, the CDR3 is TGCGCCAGCAGCTTGTTTGTCGGACCTAATCAGCCCCAGCATTTT. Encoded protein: CASSLFVGPNQPQHF.

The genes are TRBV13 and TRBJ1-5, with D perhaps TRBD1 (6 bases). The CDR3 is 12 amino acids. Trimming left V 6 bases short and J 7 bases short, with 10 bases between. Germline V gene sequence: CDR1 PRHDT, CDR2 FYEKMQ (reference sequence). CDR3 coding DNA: TGTGCCAGCAGTAACAGGGCCCAGCCCCAGCATTTT. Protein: CASSNRAQPQHF.

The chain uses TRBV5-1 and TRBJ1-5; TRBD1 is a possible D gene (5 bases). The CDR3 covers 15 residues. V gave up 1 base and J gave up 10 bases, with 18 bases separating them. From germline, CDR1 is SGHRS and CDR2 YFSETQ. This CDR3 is CASSLYQGGLGPQHF. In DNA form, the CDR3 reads TGCGCCAGCAGCTTGTATCAGGGAGGTTTGGGACCCCAGCATTTT.

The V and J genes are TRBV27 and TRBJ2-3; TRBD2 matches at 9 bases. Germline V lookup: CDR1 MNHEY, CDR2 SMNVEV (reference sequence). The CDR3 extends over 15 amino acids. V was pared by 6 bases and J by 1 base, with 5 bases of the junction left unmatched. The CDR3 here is CASRKAGGGTDTQYF. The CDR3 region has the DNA TGTGCCAGCAGAAAAGCGGGGGGAGGCACAGATACGCAGTATTTT.

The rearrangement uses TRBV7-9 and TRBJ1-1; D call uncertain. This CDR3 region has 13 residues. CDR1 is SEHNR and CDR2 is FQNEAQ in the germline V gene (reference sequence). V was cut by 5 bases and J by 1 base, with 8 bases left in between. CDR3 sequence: CASSPYKNTEAFF. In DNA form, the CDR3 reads TGTGCCAGCAGCCCTTATAAGAACACTGAAGCTTTCTTT.

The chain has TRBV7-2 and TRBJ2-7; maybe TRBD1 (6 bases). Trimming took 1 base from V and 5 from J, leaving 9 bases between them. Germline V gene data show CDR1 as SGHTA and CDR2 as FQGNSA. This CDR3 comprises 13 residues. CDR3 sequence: CASSLVAGDEQYV. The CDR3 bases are TGTGCCAGCAGCTTAGTGGCAGGGGACGAGCAGTACGTC.

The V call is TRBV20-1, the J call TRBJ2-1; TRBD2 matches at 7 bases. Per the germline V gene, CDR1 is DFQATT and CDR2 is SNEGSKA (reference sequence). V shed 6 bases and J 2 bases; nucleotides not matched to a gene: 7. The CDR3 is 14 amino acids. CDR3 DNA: TGCAGTGCCGGGACTATCCAACCCTACAATGAGCAGTTCTTC. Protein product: CSAGTIQPYNEQFF.

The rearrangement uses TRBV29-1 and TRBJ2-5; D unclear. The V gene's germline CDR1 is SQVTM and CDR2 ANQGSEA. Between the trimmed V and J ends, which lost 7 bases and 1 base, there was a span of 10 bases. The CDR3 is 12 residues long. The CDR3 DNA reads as TGCAGCGCATCGGACGGCCAAGAGACCCAGTACTTC. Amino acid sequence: CSASDGQETQYF. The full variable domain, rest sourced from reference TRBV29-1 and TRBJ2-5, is SAVISQKPSRDICQRGTSLTIQCQVDSQVTMMFWYRQQPGQSLTLIATANQGSEATYESGFVIDKFPISRPNLTFSTLTVSNMSPEDSSIYLCSASDGQETQYFGPGTRLLVL.

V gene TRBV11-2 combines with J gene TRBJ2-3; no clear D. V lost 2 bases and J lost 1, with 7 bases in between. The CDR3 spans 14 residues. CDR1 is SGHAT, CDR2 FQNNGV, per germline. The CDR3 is CASSLPSGTDTQYF. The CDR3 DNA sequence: TGTGCCAGCAGCTTACCAAGTGGCACAGATACGCAGTATTTT.

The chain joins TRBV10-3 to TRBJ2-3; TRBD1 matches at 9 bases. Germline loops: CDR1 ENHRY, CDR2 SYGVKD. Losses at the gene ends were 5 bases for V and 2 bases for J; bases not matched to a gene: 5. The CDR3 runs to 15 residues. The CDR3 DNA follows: TGTGCCATCAGTCCGGACAGGGGTCCCACAGATACGCAGTATTTT. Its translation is CAISPDRGPTDTQYF.

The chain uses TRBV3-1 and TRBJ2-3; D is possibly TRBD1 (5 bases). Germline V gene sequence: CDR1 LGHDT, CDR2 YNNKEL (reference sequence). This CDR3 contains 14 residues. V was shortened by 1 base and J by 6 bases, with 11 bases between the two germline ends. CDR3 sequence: CASSQGAAGDTQYF. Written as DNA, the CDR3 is TGTGCCAGCAGCCAAGGAGCAGCAGGGGATACGCAGTATTTT.

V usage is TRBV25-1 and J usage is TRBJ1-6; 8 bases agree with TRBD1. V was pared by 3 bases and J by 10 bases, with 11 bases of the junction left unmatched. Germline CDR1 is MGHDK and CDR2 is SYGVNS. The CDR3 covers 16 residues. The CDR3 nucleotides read TGTGCCAGCAGTGATTCGGGGGGACAGGCGGGCTCACCCCTCCACTTT. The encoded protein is CASSDSGGQAGSPLHF. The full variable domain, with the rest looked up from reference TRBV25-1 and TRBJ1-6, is EADIYQTPRYLVIGTGKKITLECSQTMGHDKMYWYQQDPGMELHLIHYSYGVNSTEKGDLSSESTVSRIRTEHFPLTLESARPSHTSQYLCASSDSGGQAGSPLHFGNGTRLTVT.